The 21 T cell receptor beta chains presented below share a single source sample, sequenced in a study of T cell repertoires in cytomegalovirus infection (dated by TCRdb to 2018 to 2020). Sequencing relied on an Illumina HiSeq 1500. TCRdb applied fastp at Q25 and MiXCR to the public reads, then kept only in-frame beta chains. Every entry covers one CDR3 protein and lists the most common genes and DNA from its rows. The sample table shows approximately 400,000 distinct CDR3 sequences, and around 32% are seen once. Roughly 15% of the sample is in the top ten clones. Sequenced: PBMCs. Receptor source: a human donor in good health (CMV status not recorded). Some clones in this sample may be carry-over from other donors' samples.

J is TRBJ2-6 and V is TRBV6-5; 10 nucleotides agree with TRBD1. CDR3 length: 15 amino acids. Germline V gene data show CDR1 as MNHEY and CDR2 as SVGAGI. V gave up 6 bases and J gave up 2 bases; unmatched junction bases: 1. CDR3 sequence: CASSGQGAGANVLTF. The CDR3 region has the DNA TGTGCCAGCAGCGGACAGGGGGCTGGGGCCAACGTCCTGACTTTC.

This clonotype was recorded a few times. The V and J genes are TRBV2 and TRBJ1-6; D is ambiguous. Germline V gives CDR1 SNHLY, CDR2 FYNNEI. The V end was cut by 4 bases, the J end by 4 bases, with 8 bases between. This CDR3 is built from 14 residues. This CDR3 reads CASSVTEYNSPLHF. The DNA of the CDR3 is TGTGCCAGCAGTGTAACAGAGTATAATTCACCCCTCCACTTT. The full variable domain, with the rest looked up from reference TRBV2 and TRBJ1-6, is EPEVTQTPSHQVTQMGQEVILRCVPISNHLYFYWYRQILGQKVEFLVSFYNNEISEKSEIFDDQFSVERPDGSNFTLKIRSTKLEDSAMYFCASSVTEYNSPLHFGNGTRLTVT.

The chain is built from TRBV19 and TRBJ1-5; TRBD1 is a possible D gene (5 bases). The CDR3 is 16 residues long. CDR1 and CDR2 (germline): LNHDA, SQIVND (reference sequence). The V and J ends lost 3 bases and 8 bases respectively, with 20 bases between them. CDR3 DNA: TGTGCCAGTAGTATGGAGGGTTGGAGGGCGGGGGAGCCCCAGCATTTT. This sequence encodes CASSMEGWRAGEPQHF.

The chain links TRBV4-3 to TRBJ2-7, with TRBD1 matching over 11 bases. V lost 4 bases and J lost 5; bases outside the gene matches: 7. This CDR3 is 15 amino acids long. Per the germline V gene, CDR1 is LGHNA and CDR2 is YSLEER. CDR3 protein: CASSLARDRGNEQYF. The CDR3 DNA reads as TGCGCCAGCAGCCTTGCTCGGGACAGGGGGAACGAGCAGTACTTC.

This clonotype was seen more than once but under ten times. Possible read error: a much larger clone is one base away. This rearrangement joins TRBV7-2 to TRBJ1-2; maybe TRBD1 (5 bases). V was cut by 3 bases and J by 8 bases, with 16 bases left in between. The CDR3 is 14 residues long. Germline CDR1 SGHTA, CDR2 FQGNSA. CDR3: CASSFRDGCMGYTF. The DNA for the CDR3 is TGTGCCAGCAGCTTCCGGGACGGGTGTATGGGCTACACCTTC.

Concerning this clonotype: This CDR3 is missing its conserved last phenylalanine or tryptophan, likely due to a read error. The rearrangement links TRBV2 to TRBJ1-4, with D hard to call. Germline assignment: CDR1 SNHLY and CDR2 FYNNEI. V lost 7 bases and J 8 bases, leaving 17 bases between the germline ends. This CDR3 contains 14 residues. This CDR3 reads CASTQSPAVEKLFY. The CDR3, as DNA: TGTGCCAGCACGCAGTCCCCCGCGGTCGAAAAACTGTTTTAT.

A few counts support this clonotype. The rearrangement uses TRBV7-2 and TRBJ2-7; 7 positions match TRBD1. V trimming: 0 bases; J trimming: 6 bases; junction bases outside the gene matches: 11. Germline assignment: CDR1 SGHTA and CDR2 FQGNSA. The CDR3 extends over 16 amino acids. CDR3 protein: CASSLALFQQGREQYF. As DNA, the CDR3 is TGTGCCAGCAGCTTAGCTCTTTTTCAACAGGGGCGCGAGCAGTACTTC.

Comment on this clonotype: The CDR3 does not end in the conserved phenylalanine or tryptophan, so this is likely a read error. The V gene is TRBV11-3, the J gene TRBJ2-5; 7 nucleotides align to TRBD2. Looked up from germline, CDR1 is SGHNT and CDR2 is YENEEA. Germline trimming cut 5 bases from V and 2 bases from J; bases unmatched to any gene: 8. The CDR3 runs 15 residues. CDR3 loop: CASSELTGGQETQYC. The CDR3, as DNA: TGTGCCAGCAGCGAGCTTACGGGAGGTCAAGAGACCCAGTACTGC.

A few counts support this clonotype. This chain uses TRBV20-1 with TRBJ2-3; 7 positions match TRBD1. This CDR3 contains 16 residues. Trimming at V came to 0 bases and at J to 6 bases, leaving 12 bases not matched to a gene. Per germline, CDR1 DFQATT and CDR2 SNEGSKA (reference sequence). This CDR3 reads CSARDFARGFADTQYF. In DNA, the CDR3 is TGCAGTGCTAGAGATTTTGCCAGGGGGTTTGCGGATACGCAGTATTTT.

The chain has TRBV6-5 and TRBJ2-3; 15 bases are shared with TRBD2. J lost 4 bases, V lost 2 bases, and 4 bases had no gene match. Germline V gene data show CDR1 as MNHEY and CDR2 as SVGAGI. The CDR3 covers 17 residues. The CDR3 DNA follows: TGTGCCAGCAGTTACCTGGGACTAGCGGGGGGATCAGATACGCAGTATTTT. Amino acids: CASSYLGLAGGSDTQYF.

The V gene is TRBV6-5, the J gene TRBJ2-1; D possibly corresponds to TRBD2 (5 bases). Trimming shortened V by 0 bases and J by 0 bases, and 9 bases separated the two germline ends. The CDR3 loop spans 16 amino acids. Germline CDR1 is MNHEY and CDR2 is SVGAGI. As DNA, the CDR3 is TGTGCCAGCAGTTACTCATGGAGCGGCTCCTACAATGAGCAGTTCTTC. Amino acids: CASSYSWSGSYNEQFF.

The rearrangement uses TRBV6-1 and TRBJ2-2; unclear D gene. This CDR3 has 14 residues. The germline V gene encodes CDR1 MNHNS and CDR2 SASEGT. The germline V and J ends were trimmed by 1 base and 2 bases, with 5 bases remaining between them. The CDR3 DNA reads TGTGCCAGCAGTGAAGTCAGCAACACCGGGGAGCTGTTTTTT. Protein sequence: CASSEVSNTGELFF.

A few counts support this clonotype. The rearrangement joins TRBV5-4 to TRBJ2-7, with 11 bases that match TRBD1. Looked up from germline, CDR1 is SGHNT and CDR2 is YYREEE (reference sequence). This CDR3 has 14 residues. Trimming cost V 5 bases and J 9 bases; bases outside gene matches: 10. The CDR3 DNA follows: TGTGCCAGCAGTTACGGACAGGGGGCGGCTTGGCAGTACTTC. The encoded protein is CASSYGQGAAWQYF.

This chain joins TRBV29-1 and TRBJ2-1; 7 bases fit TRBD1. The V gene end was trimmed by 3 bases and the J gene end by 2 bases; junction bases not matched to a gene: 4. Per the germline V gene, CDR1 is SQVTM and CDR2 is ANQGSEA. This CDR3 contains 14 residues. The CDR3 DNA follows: TGCAGCGTTGATAGGACAGGAACCTACAATGAGCAGTTCTTC. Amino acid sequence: CSVDRTGTYNEQFF.

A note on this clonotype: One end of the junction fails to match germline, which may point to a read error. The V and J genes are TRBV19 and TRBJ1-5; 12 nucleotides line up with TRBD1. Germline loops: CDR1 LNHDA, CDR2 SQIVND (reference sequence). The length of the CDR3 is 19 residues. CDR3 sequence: CAISTVPGQGAMGNQPQHF. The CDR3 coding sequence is TGTGCCATTAGTACCGTACCGGGACAGGGGGCTATGGGCAATCAGCCCCAGCATTTT.

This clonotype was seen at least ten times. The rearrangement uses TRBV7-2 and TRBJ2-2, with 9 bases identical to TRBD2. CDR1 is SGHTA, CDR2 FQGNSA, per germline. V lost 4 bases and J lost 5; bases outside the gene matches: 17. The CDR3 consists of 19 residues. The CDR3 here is CASSSGQGLATIGTGELFF. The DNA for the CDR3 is TGTGCCAGCAGCTCAGGACAAGGACTAGCGACAATAGGGACCGGGGAGCTGTTTTTT.

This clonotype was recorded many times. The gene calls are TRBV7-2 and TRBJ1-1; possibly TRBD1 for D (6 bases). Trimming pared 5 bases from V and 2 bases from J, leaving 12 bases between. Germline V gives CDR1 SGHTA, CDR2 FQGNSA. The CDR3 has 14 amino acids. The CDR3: CASSPPGVNTEAFF. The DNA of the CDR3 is TGTGCCAGCAGCCCCCCAGGGGTAAACACTGAAGCTTTCTTT.

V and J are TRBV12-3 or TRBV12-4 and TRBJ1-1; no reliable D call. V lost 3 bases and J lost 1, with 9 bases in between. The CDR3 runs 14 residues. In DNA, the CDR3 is TGTGCCAGCAGTTTTAGTGCAAGGAACACTGAAGCTTTCTTT. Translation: CASSFSARNTEAFF.

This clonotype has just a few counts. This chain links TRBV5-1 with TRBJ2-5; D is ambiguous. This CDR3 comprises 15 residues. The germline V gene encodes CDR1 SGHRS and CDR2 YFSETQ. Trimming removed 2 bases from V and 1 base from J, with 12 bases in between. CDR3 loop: CASSLRGTLQETQYF. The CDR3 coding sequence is TGCGCCAGCAGCTTAAGAGGAACCCTCCAAGAGACCCAGTACTTC.

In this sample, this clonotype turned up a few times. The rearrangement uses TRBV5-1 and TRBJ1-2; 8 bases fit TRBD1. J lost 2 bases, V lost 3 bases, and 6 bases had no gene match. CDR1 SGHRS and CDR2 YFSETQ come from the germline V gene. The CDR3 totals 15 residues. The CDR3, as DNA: TGCGCCAGCAGCTCCGGACAGGGAAGGAACTATGGCTACACCTTC. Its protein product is CASSSGQGRNYGYTF.

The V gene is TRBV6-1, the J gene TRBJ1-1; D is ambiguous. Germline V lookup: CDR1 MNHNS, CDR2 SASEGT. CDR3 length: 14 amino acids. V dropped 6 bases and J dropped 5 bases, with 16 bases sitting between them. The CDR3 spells CASSPSRGMTEAFF. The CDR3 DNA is TGTGCCAGCAGCCCGTCCCGGGGAATGACTGAAGCTTTCTTT.